The entry that follows covers one TCR beta chain sequence. This sample is part of a study of shared clonotypes between healthy human individuals. Assay: immunoSEQ multiplex PCR; the TCRdb copy retains only in-frame clones and omits some. Among hundreds of thousands of clones listed, about 96% were seen once. The naive CD8 fraction comprised CD45RO-negative cells positively selected for CCR7 and excluded terminally differentiated effector memory CD45RA+ cells. CDR1 and CDR2 from the germline V gene are LNHDA and SQIVND (reference sequence). The V gene end was trimmed by 5 bases and the J gene end by 7 bases; junction bases not matched to a gene: 6. The CDR3 totals 13 residues.

The TCR originated in a young woman in good health. The chain couples TRBV19 to TRBJ2-7; the match to TRBD2 covers 9 bases. Sequenced input: naive CD8+ T cells sorted from blood. The CDR3 region has the DNA TGTGCCAGTAGTTATGCGGGAGGGCGTGAGCAGTACTTC. Translating it yields CASSYAGGREQYF.